The source of this T cell receptor (beta chain) is a study of cytomegalovirus exposure and HLA in healthy donors. The study's findings and limits: Later analysis identified a missense DCLRE1C variant that was linked to TCR beta V- and J-gene trimming. Most TCR sequences were uncommon, yet certain public TCRs appeared in many donors.

PCR primers comprised 60 Vbeta and 13 Jbeta primers. Assay: immunoSEQ multiplex PCR; the TCRdb copy retains only in-frame clones and omits some. Of roughly 200,000 clones listed, about 70% are singletons. This clone has a single count. Its matching antigen is unknown. This CDR3 is 22 amino acids long. Sequenced material: PBMCs. The sequence was collected from a middle-aged man in good health and CMV-seropositive. The genes are TRBV12-1 and TRBJ2-7; the DNA was not compared with TRBD1, the D call given in the table. TRBV12-1 corresponds to a pseudogene. CDR3 nucleotides: TGTGCCAGCAGCTGCCGGCCGGGACAGGGGGGACACAATCCTTACATCTCCTACGAGCAGTACTTC. It specifies CASSCRPGQGGHNPYISYEQYF.